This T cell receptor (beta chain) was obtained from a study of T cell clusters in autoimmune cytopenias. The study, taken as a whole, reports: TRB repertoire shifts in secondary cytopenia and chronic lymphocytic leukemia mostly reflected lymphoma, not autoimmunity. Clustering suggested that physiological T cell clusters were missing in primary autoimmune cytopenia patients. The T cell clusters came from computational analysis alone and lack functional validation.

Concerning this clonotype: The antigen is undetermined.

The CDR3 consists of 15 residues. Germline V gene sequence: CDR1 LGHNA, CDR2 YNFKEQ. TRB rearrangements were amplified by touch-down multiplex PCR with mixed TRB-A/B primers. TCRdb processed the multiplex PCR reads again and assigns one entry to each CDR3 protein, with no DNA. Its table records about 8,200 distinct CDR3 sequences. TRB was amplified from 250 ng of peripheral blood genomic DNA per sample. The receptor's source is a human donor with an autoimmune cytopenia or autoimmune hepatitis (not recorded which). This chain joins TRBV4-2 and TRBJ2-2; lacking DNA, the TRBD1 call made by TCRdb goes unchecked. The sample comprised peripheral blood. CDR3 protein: CASGPTGADTGELFF.